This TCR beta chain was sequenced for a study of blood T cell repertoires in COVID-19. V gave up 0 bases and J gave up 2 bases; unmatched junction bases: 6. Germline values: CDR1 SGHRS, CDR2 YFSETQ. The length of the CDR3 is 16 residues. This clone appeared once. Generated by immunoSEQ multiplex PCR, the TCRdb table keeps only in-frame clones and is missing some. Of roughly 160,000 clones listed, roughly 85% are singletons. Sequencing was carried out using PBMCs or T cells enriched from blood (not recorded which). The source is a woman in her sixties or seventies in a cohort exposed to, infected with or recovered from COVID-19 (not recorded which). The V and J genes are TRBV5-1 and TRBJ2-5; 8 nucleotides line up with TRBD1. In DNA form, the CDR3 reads TGCGCCAGCAGCTTGGGAATGGGGACAGGTCAAGAGACCCAGTACTTC. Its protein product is CASSLGMGTGQETQYF.